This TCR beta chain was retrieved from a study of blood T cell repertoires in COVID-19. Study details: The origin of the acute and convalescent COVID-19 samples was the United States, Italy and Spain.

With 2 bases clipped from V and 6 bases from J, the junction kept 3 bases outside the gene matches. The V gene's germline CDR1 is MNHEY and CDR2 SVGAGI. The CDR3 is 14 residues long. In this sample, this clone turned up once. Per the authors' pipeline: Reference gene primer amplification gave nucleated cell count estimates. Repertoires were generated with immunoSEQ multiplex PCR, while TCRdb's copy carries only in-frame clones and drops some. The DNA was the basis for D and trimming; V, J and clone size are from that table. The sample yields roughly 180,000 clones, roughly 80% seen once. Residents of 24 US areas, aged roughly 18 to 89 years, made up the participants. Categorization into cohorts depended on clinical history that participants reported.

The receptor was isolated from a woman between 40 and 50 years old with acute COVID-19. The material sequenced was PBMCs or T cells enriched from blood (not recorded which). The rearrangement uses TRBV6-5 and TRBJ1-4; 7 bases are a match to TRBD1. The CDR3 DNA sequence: TGTGCCAGCAGTTACCGAGGGACAGATGAAAAACTGTTTTTT. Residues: CASSYRGTDEKLFF.